The 32 T cell receptor beta chains given below trace back to one sample, sequenced in a study of tumor and adjacent non-tumor tissue in lung cancer. No cell sorting was done before RNA was extracted from the tissue. The library came from three nested PCR rounds adapted from ARM-PCR protocols. TCRdb fed the multiplex PCR reads into MiXCR, producing one record per CDR3 protein. The sample yields 60,000 to 85,000 distinct CDR3 sequences, approximately 79% seen once. The material sequenced was lung tumor tissue. The origin of the receptors is a woman in her fifties or sixties with non-small cell lung cancer.

The chain couples TRBV6-2 or TRBV6-3 to TRBJ2-7; D uncertain. Germline assignment: CDR1 MNHEY and CDR2 SVGEGT. V was cut by 4 bases and J by 2 bases, with 9 bases left in between. The CDR3 runs 13 residues. CDR3 DNA sequence: TGTGCCAGCAGTTGCTTGGAAACCTACGAGCAGTACTTC. It specifies CASSCLETYEQYF.

A remark on this clonotype: A junction boundary mismatches the germline segment, possibly from a read error. The J gene is TRBJ1-3, the V gene TRBV29-1; D is unclear. This CDR3 is built from 15 residues. The germline V gene has CDR1 SQVTM and CDR2 ANQGSEA. CDR3 in amino acids: CRVDSCSGSGKTIYF. As DNA, the CDR3 is TGCAGGGTTGACTCGTGCAGCGGCTCTGGAAAGACCATATATTTT. Drawing the rest from reference TRBV29-1 and TRBJ1-3, the complete variable domain is SAVISQKPSRDICQRGTSLTIQCQVDSQVTMMFWYRQQPGQSLTLIATANQGSEATYESGFVIDKFPISRPNLTFSTLTVSNMSPEDSSIYLCRVDSCSGSGKTIYFGEGSWLTVV.

On this clonotype: The junction shows a germline mismatch at one end, possibly a read error. The chain carries TRBV20-1 and TRBJ2-7; D is perhaps TRBD1 (6 bases). The CDR3 sequence is 12 residues long. Germline V gene lookup returns CDR1 DFQATT and CDR2 SNEGSKA (reference sequence). In DNA form, the CDR3 reads TGTAGTGCTACCGGACAGCGGAACGAGCAGTACTTC. It codes for CSATGQRNEQYF.

As for this clonotype: The junction shows a germline mismatch at one end, possibly a read error. The CDR3 nucleotides read TGTGTCAGCAGCTCCCCCCGGGAACACTACGTGCAGTACTTC. Protein sequence: CVSSSPREHYVQYF. V gene TRBV11-2 combines with J gene TRBJ2-7; D might be TRBD2 (5 bases). CDR1 and CDR2 (germline): SGHAT, FQNNGV. CDR3 length: 14 amino acids. Supplemented by reference TRBV11-2 and TRBJ2-7, the full variable domain reads EAGVAQSPRYKIIEKRQSVAFWCNPISGHATLYWYQQILGQGPKLLIQFQNNGVVDDSQLPKDRFSAERLKGVDSTLKIQPAKLEDSAVYLCVSSSPREHYVQYFGPGTRLTVT.

This rearrangement joins TRBV20-1 to TRBJ2-7, with 9 positions matching TRBD1. CDR3 length: 14 amino acids. Germline V gene lookup returns CDR1 DFQATT and CDR2 SNEGSKA (reference sequence). With V trimmed by 6 bases and J by 4 bases, 10 bases remained unmatched. CDR3 region: CSARRGTGLYEQYV. DNA for the CDR3: TGCAGTGCAAGGAGGGGGACAGGGCTTTACGAGCAGTACGTC.

This clonotype was seen only a few times. This chain joins TRBV9 and TRBJ1-1; no definite D call. The ends were cut back, 0 bases at V and 9 bases at J, with 15 bases in the middle. Per germline, CDR1 SGDLS and CDR2 YYNGEE. This CDR3 has 14 residues. CDR3 protein: CASSVGSVRSKAFF. The CDR3 coding sequence is TGTGCCAGCAGCGTAGGGTCTGTCAGGAGCAAAGCTTTCTTT.

As concerns this clonotype: A junction boundary mismatches the germline segment, possibly from a read error. The chain combines TRBV11-3 with TRBJ2-5; TRBD1 aligns across 8 bases. Germline loops: CDR1 SGHNT, CDR2 YENEEA. The CDR3 has 14 amino acids. CDR3 in DNA: TGTCTCAGCAGCCGGGACAGGAGCCAAGAGGCCCAGTACTTC. It encodes CLSSRDRSQEAQYF.

V usage is TRBV11-2 and J usage is TRBJ2-7; D is perhaps TRBD1 or TRBD2 (6 bases each). The CDR3 consists of 17 residues. CDR1 is SGHAT and CDR2 is FQNNGV in the germline V gene. V was pared by 1 base and J by 1 base, with 17 bases between. The CDR3 sequence is CASSLAAGRTGSYEQYF. The CDR3, as DNA: TGTGCCAGCAGCTTAGCCGCGGGACGTACAGGGTCCTACGAGCAGTACTTC.

This clonotype was observed many times. The rearrangement uses TRBV5-1 and TRBJ2-7; maybe TRBD1 (6 bases). V lost 4 bases and J 6 bases, leaving 20 bases between the germline ends. The CDR3 is 15 residues long. Germline values: CDR1 SGHRS, CDR2 YFSETQ. For the CDR3, the DNA is TGCGCCAGCAGCCCACGACAAGGGGGTTTAATCGAGCAGTACTTC. Translated: CASSPRQGGLIEQYF.

About this clonotype: The conserved final phenylalanine or tryptophan is absent from the CDR3, which likely points to a read error. The CDR3 sequence is CASTEVEKLFL. The CDR3 DNA follows: TGTGCCAGCACTGAAGTAGAAAAACTGTTTTTA. This chain uses TRBV6-1 with TRBJ1-4; no reliable D call. The CDR3 is 11 amino acids. Germline V gene lookup returns CDR1 MNHNS and CDR2 SASEGT.

Points on this clonotype: Germline and junction disagree at one end, which may indicate a read error. The chain couples TRBV4-1 to TRBJ1-5, with 9 bases identical to TRBD1. The CDR3 has 14 residues. CDR1 MGHRA and CDR2 YSYEKL come from the germline V gene. This chain's CDR3 is CASRQEDRGLPQHF. CDR3 in DNA: TGCGCCAGCAGACAAGAGGACAGGGGTTTACCCCAGCATTTT.

Notes on this clonotype: This is likely a read error, given that the CDR3 carries no conserved phenylalanine or tryptophan at its end. Because the CDR3's place on the DNA is in doubt, the DNA is left out and the CDR3 is given as listed by TCRdb. The J gene is TRBJ2-2, the V gene TRBV29-1; the tabulated D call, TRBD1, remains unverified against the DNA. The CDR3 contains 14 residues when both ends are counted. The germline V gene has CDR1 SQVTM and CDR2 ANQGSEA. The CDR3 loop is CSVSDKAHTGGLLY.

This clonotype was seen a single time. An end of the junction differs from the germline gene, which may be a read error. This chain connects TRBV12-3 or TRBV12-4 to TRBJ2-1, with D uncertain. CDR3 length: 14 residues. CDR3 DNA: TGTGTCAGCAGAAGGACCGGCTCCTACAATGAGCAGTTCTTC. It yields the protein CVSRRTGSYNEQFF.

Worth noting for this clonotype: The junction shows a germline mismatch at one end, possibly a read error. J is TRBJ1-2 and V is TRBV20-1; D is undetermined. Germline CDR1 and CDR2: DFQATT and SNEGSKA (reference sequence). CDR3 length: 13 amino acids. The CDR3, as DNA: TGCATTGCTAGAGAGGTAGTCAACTACGGCTACACCTTC. This encodes CIAREVVNYGYTF.

This clonotype was counted a single time. The conserved phenylalanine or tryptophan normally closing the CDR3 is absent here, so this likely arose from a read error. The chain is built from TRBV28 and TRBJ2-7, with TRBD2 as a possible D gene (5 bases). The CDR3 extends over 13 amino acids. Germline CDR1 reads MDHEN; CDR2 reads SYDVKM. The V and J ends lost 9 bases and 3 bases respectively, with 15 bases between them. This chain's CDR3 is CASRRTGCYEQYL. The CDR3, as DNA: TGTGCCAGTAGAAGGACTGGCTGCTACGAGCAGTACTTA.

This clonotype was seen once. Without the conserved terminal phenylalanine or tryptophan, this CDR3 likely stems from a read error. The DNA is left out, because the CDR3 cannot be placed on it with certainty; the CDR3 is given as TCRdb lists it. The chain employs TRBV11-2 and TRBJ2-7; the table calls TRBD1, which could not be checked here. Per germline, CDR1 SGHAT and CDR2 FQNNGV. The CDR3 length equals 16 residues, ends included. CDR3 protein: CASNLGSGAGSYEQYL.

About this clonotype itself: The junction and the germline gene differ at one end; a read error may be behind it. This chain uses TRBV6-1 with TRBJ1-4; D gene ambiguous. The germline CDR1 and CDR2 sequences are MNHNS and SASEGT. The CDR3 spans 16 residues. In nucleotides, the CDR3 is TGTGCCAGCAGCGCCCTCCGGATCCCAACTAATGAAGAACTGTTTTTT. Translation: CASSALRIPTNEELFF.

Regarding this clonotype: Because the CDR3 is missing its conserved closing phenylalanine or tryptophan, this is likely a read error. The chain combines TRBV10-3 with TRBJ2-1; 12 bases map to TRBD2. Germline trimming cut 1 base from V and 9 bases from J; bases unmatched to any gene: 7. The germline V gene has CDR1 ENHRY and CDR2 SYGVKD. The CDR3 is 16 amino acids. CDR3 DNA: TGTGCCATCAGTGAGTTCGAACTAGCGGGAGGAAGTGAGCAGTTCTTA. Its translation: CAISEFELAGGSEQFL.

This clonotype occurred a few times. An end of the junction differs from the germline gene, which may be a read error. V is TRBV19 and J is TRBJ2-1; 10 bases line up with TRBD2. The germline V gene has CDR1 LNHDA and CDR2 SQIVND (reference sequence). The CDR3 consists of 17 residues. CDR3 residues: CASNIISGLADNNEQFF. CDR3 DNA: TGTGCCAGTAATATAATCTCCGGACTAGCGGACAACAATGAGCAGTTCTTC.

Comment on this clonotype: One junction end disagrees with the germline gene, perhaps due to a read error. This chain uses TRBV6-1 with TRBJ2-5; D is unresolved. The CDR3 spans 14 residues. Looked up from germline, CDR1 is MNHNS and CDR2 is SASEGT. Here the CDR3 reads CASSDGQEYEIQYF. The CDR3 nucleotides read TGTGCCAGCAGCGATGGGCAGGAGTACGAGATCCAGTACTTC.

As to this clonotype: This CDR3 is missing its conserved last phenylalanine or tryptophan, likely due to a read error. No DNA is shown, since the ends of the CDR3 on it are uncertain; the CDR3 is the one TCRdb lists. V usage is TRBV12-3 or TRBV12-4 and J usage is TRBJ2-1; TRBD1, the table's D call, lacks a check against the DNA. The length of the CDR3 is 18 amino acids, counting both ends. CDR3 region: CASSRPPTGGETYDEQLL.

The chain joins TRBV12-3 or TRBV12-4 to TRBJ2-5; a possible D gene is TRBD1 (6 bases). Trimming stripped 1 base from V and 2 bases from J, with 14 bases between. The CDR3 is 16 residues long. CDR3 nucleotide sequence: TGTGCCAGCAGTTTAGTGTCAGGGGCCGCACAAGAGACCCAGTACTTC. Translating it yields CASSLVSGAAQETQYF.

On this clonotype: One base away lies a much larger clone, so this may be a sequencing read error. This CDR3 is missing its conserved last phenylalanine or tryptophan, likely due to a read error. The chain has TRBV28 and TRBJ2-5; D uncertain. V was trimmed by 4 bases and J by 5 bases, leaving 14 bases between them. The germline gives CDR1 MDHEN, CDR2 SYDVKM. The CDR3 spans 14 residues. The CDR3 DNA reads as TGTGCCAGCAGTTCGCTGGGTAGGGTGGAGACCCAGTACCTC. Encoded protein: CASSSLGRVETQYL.

As for this clonotype: Sequence at one end of the junction differs from germline and may be a read error. V is TRBV5-4 and J is TRBJ2-1; tentatively, D is TRBD2 (6 bases). The germline V gene encodes CDR1 SGHNT and CDR2 YYREEE (reference sequence). The CDR3 totals 15 residues. The CDR3 here is CVSSLAGLTGHEQFF. For the CDR3, the DNA is TGTGTCAGCAGCTTGGCGGGACTCACGGGCCATGAGCAGTTCTTC.

In the case of this clonotype: Likely a read error: the CDR3 ends without its conserved phenylalanine or tryptophan. This chain joins TRBV6-1 and TRBJ2-5; 8 positions agree with TRBD2. This CDR3 is 16 amino acids long. Looked up from germline, CDR1 is MNHNS and CDR2 is SASEGT. The CDR3 nucleotides are TGTGTCAGCACCCAAAAGCGGGGGATCCGAACGGAGACCCAGTACTAC. It is translated as CVSTQKRGIRTETQYY.

Concerning this clonotype itself: An end of the junction differs from the germline gene, which may be a read error. The J gene is TRBJ1-2, the V gene TRBV12-3 or TRBV12-4; D is undetermined. The CDR3 length is 12 residues. This CDR3 reads CVSSPTWYGYTF. CDR3 DNA sequence: TGTGTCAGCAGCCCTACATGGTATGGGTACACCTTC.

The rearrangement uses TRBV6-6 and TRBJ2-5; a weak D match, TRBD2 (5 bases). V was cut by 7 bases and J by 5 bases, with 17 bases left in between. This CDR3 has 14 amino acids. Germline values: CDR1 MNHNY, CDR2 SVGAGI (reference sequence). CDR3 nucleotides: TGTGCCAGCAATTATCCGGGAATGGCGGAGACCCAGTACTTC. It encodes CASNYPGMAETQYF.

Points on this clonotype: The junction shows a germline mismatch at one end, possibly a read error. The genes are TRBV20-1 and TRBJ2-7; tentative D call: TRBD2 (6 bases). The CDR3 runs 12 residues. Germline values: CDR1 DFQATT, CDR2 SNEGSKA (reference sequence). CDR3 DNA: TGCAGTTCCAGTGGGGGAGGATACGAGCAATACTTC. It encodes CSSSGGGYEQYF.

A remark on this clonotype: Compared with germline, one end of the junction differs, possibly owing to a read error. CDR3 coding DNA: TGTGCCAGCAGCTTAGCGGGAGCCCAAACCGGGGGGCTGTTTTTC. Translated: CASSLAGAQTGGLFF. The chain has TRBV11-2 and TRBJ2-2; D perhaps matches TRBD2 (7 bases). The CDR3 sequence is 15 residues long. CDR1 SGHAT and CDR2 FQNNGV come from the germline V gene.

Comment on this clonotype: This CDR3 fails to terminate in the conserved phenylalanine or tryptophan, so it likely reflects a read error. V and J are TRBV5-5 and TRBJ2-5; perhaps TRBD2 as D (6 bases). The germline gives CDR1 SGHKS, CDR2 YYEKEE (reference sequence). CDR3 length equals 14 residues. V gave up 8 bases and J gave up 2 bases, with 16 bases separating them. For the CDR3, the DNA is TGTGCCAGTAGCCCCACCGGGGGTCAAGAGACCCAGTACCTC. Residues: CASSPTGGQETQYL.

As for this clonotype: One end of the junction does not line up with germline, which may come from a read error. V is TRBV20-1 and J is TRBJ2-3; D gene uncertain. From germline, CDR1 is DFQATT and CDR2 SNEGSKA (reference sequence). The CDR3 is made up of 16 amino acids. CDR3 amino acids: CSAEGIGRWITDRQYF. For the CDR3, the DNA is TGCAGTGCCGAAGGGATCGGCAGGTGGATCACAGATAGGCAGTATTTT.

The V and J genes are TRBV5-1 and TRBJ1-4; D unclear. The germline gives CDR1 SGHRS, CDR2 YFSETQ. The CDR3 extends over 14 amino acids. The V end was cut by 4 bases, the J end by 17 bases, with 24 bases between. The DNA of the CDR3 is TGCGCCAGCAGCGCGGGGATAACTAATGAAAGACTCTTTTTT. It is translated as CASSAGITNERLFF.